The clone carrying this T cell receptor (beta chain) was detected only once. The data originate from a study of blood T cell repertoires in COVID-19. The CDR3 contains 15 residues. The V gene's germline CDR1 is SGHRS and CDR2 YFSETQ. The V end lost 5 bases, the J end lost 5 bases, and 16 bases lay between the germline ends. The method was immunoSEQ multiplex PCR; TCRdb's version includes in-frame clones alone and lacks a portion of them. The sample has roughly 80,000 clones, about 90% seen once. The J gene is TRBJ2-2, the V gene TRBV5-1, with a tentative D call TRBD2 (5 bases). The source of this sequence is a man between 45 and 60 years old with active COVID-19. Sequences were obtained from peripheral blood. The chain's CDR3 is CASRPGSKVTGELFF. The CDR3 DNA follows: TGCGCCAGCAGGCCGGGATCAAAAGTTACCGGGGAGCTGTTTTTT.